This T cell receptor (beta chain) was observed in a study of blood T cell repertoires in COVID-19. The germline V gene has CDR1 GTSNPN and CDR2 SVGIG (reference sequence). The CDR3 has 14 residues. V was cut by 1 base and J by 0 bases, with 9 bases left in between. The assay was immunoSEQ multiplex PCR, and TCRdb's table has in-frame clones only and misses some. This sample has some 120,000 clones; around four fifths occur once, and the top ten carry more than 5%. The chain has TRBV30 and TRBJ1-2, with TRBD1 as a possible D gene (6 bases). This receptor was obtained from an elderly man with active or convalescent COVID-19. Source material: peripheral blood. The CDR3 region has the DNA TGTGCCTGGAGTGACAGGGTCTCTAACTATGGCTACACCTTC. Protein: CAWSDRVSNYGYTF.